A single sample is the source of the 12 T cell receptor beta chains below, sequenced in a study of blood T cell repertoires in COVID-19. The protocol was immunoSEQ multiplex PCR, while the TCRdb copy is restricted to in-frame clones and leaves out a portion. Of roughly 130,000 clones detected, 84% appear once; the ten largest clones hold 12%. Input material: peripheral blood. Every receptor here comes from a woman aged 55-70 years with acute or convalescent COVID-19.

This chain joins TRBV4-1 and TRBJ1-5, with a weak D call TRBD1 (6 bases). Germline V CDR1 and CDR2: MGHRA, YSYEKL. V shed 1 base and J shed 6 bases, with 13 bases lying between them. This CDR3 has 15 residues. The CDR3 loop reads CASSQVREGGQPQHF. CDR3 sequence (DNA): TGCGCCAGCAGCCAAGTTCGGGAAGGGGGTCAGCCCCAGCATTTT.

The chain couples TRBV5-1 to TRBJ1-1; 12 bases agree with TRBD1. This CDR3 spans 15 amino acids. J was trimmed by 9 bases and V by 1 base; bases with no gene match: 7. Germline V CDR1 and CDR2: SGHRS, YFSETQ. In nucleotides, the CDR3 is TGCGCCAGCAGCTTGAGCCCCGGGACAGGGGGCAAAGCTTTCTTT. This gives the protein CASSLSPGTGGKAFF.

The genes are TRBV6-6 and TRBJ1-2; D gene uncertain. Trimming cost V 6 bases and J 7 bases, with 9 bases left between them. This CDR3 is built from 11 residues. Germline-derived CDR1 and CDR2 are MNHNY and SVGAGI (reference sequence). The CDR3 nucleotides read TGTGCCAGCAGCCGACGTTCTGGCTACACCTTC. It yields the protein CASSRRSGYTF.

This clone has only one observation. CDR3 sequence: CASSPQGGDEQFF. The CDR3 nucleotides are TGTGCCAGCTCACCACAGGGGGGGGATGAGCAGTTCTTC. The genes are TRBV18 and TRBJ2-1; D perhaps matches TRBD2 (7 bases). V lost 1 base to trimming and J lost 8 bases, with 9 bases between them. The CDR3 spans 13 residues. CDR1 is KGHSH, CDR2 LQKENI, per germline.

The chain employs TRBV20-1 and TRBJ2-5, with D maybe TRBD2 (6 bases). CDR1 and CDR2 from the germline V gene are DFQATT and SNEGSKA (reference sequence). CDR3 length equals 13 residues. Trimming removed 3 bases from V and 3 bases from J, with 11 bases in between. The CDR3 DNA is TGCAGTGCTAGTCGGGGGTTGGAAGAGACCCAGTACTTC. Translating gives CSASRGLEETQYF.

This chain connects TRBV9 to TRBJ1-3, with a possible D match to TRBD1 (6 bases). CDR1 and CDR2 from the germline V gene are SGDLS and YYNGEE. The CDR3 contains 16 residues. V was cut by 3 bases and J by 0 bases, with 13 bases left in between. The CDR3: CASSAGVPDSGNTIYF. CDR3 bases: TGTGCCAGCAGCGCAGGGGTCCCGGACTCTGGAAACACCATATATTTT.

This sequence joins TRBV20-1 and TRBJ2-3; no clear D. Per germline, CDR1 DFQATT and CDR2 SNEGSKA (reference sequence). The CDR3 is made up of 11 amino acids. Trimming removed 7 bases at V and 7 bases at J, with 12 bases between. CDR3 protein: CSVYIVNTQYF. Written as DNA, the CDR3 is TGCAGTGTGTATATAGTCAATACGCAGTATTTT.

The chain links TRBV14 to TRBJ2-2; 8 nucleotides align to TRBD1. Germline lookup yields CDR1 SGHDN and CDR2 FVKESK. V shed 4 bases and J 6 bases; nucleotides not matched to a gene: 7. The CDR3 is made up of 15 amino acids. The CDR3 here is CASSLRTGGAGELFF. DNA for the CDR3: TGTGCCAGCAGCCTACGAACAGGGGGAGCCGGGGAGCTGTTTTTT.

The CDR3 coding sequence is TGTGCCAGCAGCTCCGGACTATCATATGGAGGCTACACCTTC. Its translation: CASSSGLSYGGYTF. This sequence joins TRBV7-9 and TRBJ1-2, with D uncertain. V was cut by 4 bases and J by 8 bases, with 17 bases left in between. CDR3 size: 14 residues. Germline V gives CDR1 SEHNR, CDR2 FQNEAQ (reference sequence).

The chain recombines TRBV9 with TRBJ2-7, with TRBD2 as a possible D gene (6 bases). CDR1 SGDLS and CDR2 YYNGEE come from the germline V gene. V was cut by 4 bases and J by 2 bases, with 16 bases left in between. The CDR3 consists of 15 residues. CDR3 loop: CASSTTGTQPYEQYF. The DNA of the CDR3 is TGTGCCAGCAGCACCACCGGGACTCAGCCCTACGAGCAGTACTTC. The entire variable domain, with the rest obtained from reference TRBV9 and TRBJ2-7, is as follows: DSGVTQTPKHLITATGQRVTLRCSPRSGDLSVYWYQQSLDQGLQFLIQYYNGEERAKGNILERFSAQQFPDLHSELNLSSLELGDSALYFCASSTTGTQPYEQYFGPGTRLTVT.

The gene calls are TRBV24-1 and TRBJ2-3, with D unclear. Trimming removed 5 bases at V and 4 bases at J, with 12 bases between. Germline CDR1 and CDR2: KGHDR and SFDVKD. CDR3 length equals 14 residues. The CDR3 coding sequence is TGTGCCACCAGTGGGCTGACACCCCCAGATACGCAGTATTTT. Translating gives CATSGLTPPDTQYF.

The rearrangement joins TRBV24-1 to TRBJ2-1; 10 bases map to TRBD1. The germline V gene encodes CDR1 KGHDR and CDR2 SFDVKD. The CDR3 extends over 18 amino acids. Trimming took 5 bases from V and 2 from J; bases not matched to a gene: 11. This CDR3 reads CATSGGRQGASPYNEQFF. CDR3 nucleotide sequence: TGTGCCACCAGTGGTGGGAGACAGGGGGCATCACCCTACAATGAGCAGTTCTTC.